This T cell receptor (beta chain) was identified during a study of shared clonotypes between healthy human individuals. Sequenced by immunoSEQ multiplex PCR; TCRdb stores in-frame clones only, minus some. Among some 1.4 million clones, around 97% were seen once, and the ten largest hold approximately 1%. A CD45RA+ naive subset and a CD45RA-negative memory subset were split from CD4+ cells. Study-wide points: Clonotypes which were not shared had lower generation probabilities than clonotypes that all four donors shared.

Remarks on this clone: Its antigen remains unknown.

CDR3 length: 15 residues. Germline V gene data show CDR1 as ENHRY and CDR2 as SYGVKD. Between the trimmed V and J ends, which lost 11 bases and 2 bases, there was a span of 21 bases. This chain uses TRBV10-3 with TRBJ1-1, with TRBD1 as a possible D gene (6 bases). Specimen: naive CD4+ T cells sorted from blood. The subset here: CD45RA+ positively selected. This TCR was recovered from a man between 25 and 39 years old in good health. CDR3 bases: TGTGCCGTCCTAGAGCCAGGGGCGAGAAACACTGAAGCTTTCTTT. This codes for CAVLEPGARNTEAFF.